This T cell receptor (beta chain) was recorded in a study of cytomegalovirus exposure and HLA in healthy donors. Worth noting for this clone: What it binds is not known.

Findings and caveats of the study: It was around 160 TCR beta chains that were listed as cytomegalovirus-associated. Per published reports, the classifier diagnosed cytomegalovirus status with high specificity and sensitivity.

Profiling relied on immunoSEQ multiplex PCR, and the TCRdb table lists in-frame clones only, not all of them. The repertoire holds approximately 300,000 clones, with about nine tenths as singletons. CDR3 length: 12 amino acids. Between the trimmed V and J ends, which lost 3 bases and 6 bases, there was a span of 9 bases. Germline V gives CDR1 SGHNT, CDR2 YENEEA. This sequence joins TRBV11-3 and TRBJ2-7; D might be TRBD2 (6 bases). The sequence came from a young woman in good health and CMV-seronegative. The source material was PBMCs. CDR3 residues: CASSFGEAEQYF. DNA for the CDR3: TGTGCCAGCAGCTTCGGGGAGGCCGAGCAGTACTTC.